Each of the 15 T cell receptor beta chains below was sequenced from the same sample in a study of blood T cell repertoires in COVID-19. The assay was immunoSEQ multiplex PCR, and TCRdb's table has in-frame clones only and misses some. The repertoire holds some 380,000 clones, around 90% seen once, with approximately 2% in the top ten. The specimen was PBMCs or T cells enriched from blood (not recorded which). The receptors derive from a woman in her 40s with acute COVID-19.

The chain joins TRBV15 to TRBJ2-7; a possible D gene is TRBD2 (5 bases). Between the trimmed V and J ends, which lost 0 bases and 5 bases, there was a span of 17 bases. From germline, CDR1 is LNHNV and CDR2 YYDKDF (reference sequence). The CDR3 consists of 16 residues. This CDR3 is CATSRDRARLSDEQYF. As DNA, the CDR3 is TGTGCCACCAGCAGAGATCGGGCCCGACTATCCGACGAGCAGTACTTC.

The chain links TRBV6-5 to TRBJ1-6; D may be TRBD1 (5 bases). The germline CDR1 and CDR2 sequences are MNHEY and SVGAGI. There are 12 residues in the CDR3. Trimming cost V 5 bases and J 13 bases, with 12 bases left between them. CDR3 in amino acids: CASSRQLGPLHF. The CDR3 DNA reads TGTGCCAGCAGTCGACAGCTTGGGCCCCTCCACTTT.

This chain uses TRBV9 with TRBJ1-5, with 7 nucleotides matching TRBD1. The CDR3 has 17 residues. V gave up 4 bases and J gave up 0 bases; unmatched junction bases: 10. In germline, CDR1 is SGDLS, CDR2 YYNGEE. The chain's CDR3 is CASSYTRDSYSNQPQHF. The CDR3, as DNA: TGTGCCAGCAGCTATACCCGGGACAGCTATAGCAATCAGCCCCAGCATTTT. The variable domain in full, with the rest retrieved from reference TRBV9 and TRBJ1-5, is DSGVTQTPKHLITATGQRVTLRCSPRSGDLSVYWYQQSLDQGLQFLIQYYNGEERAKGNILERFSAQQFPDLHSELNLSSLELGDSALYFCASSYTRDSYSNQPQHFGDGTRLSIL.

The chain combines TRBV6-5 with TRBJ1-5; TRBD1 agrees at 7 bases. The CDR3 runs to 15 residues. Germline CDR1 and CDR2: MNHEY and SVGAGI. The V and J ends lost 6 bases and 2 bases, in that order; junction bases with no gene match: 7. The chain's CDR3 is CASSDNRGGNQPQHF. The CDR3, as DNA: TGTGCCAGCAGCGACAACAGGGGAGGCAATCAGCCCCAGCATTTT.

The chain links TRBV20-1 to TRBJ1-2; D remains ambiguous. This CDR3 has 11 residues. Germline V gives CDR1 DFQATT, CDR2 SNEGSKA (reference sequence). CDR3 region: CIAPGALGYTF. DNA for the CDR3: TGCATTGCCCCGGGAGCTCTGGGCTACACCTTC.

The genes are TRBV5-4 and TRBJ2-2; the D gene is possibly TRBD1 (6 bases). Germline values: CDR1 SGHNT, CDR2 YYREEE (reference sequence). With 4 bases removed from V and 4 bases from J, the gap between germline ends came to 17 bases. The CDR3 has 16 amino acids. CDR3 DNA: TGTGCCAGCAGCCCACCAACAGGGCCGAGCACCGGGGAGCTGTTTTTT. This translates into CASSPPTGPSTGELFF.

The chain carries TRBV3-1 (or the pseudogene TRBV3-2) and TRBJ2-7; tentatively, D is TRBD2 (7 bases). CDR1 and CDR2 (germline): LGHDT, YNNKEL (reference sequence). The CDR3 is 15 amino acids. The V end was cut by 0 bases, the J end by 5 bases, with 14 bases between. CDR3 in amino acids: CASSQDGGLSDEQYF. CDR3 in DNA: TGTGCCAGCAGCCAAGACGGGGGGCTCTCGGACGAGCAGTACTTC.

This sequence joins TRBV19 and TRBJ1-1; D is unclear. The CDR3 spans 13 residues. Per the germline V gene, CDR1 is LNHDA and CDR2 is SQIVND (reference sequence). Between the trimmed V and J ends, which lost 5 bases and 1 base, there was a span of 8 bases. DNA for the CDR3: TGTGCCAGTAGTGCCGAGGGGAACACTGAAGCTTTCTTT. It yields the protein CASSAEGNTEAFF.

The CDR3 sequence: CASSSSGGVNNEQFF. DNA for the CDR3: TGTGCCAGCAGCTCTAGCGGGGGGGTTAACAATGAGCAGTTCTTC. V is TRBV11-3 and J is TRBJ2-1; 12 bases line up with TRBD2. This CDR3 has 15 residues. Trimming at V came to 4 bases and at J to 5 bases, leaving 3 bases not matched to a gene. Germline V CDR1 and CDR2: SGHNT, YENEEA.

V is TRBV18 and J is TRBJ1-2; a weak D match, TRBD1 (5 bases). Germline V lookup: CDR1 KGHSH, CDR2 LQKENI. The CDR3 is made up of 13 amino acids. V was trimmed by 6 bases and J by 4 bases, leaving 12 bases between them. DNA of the CDR3: TGTGCCAGCTCGGATACAGGAATCTATGGCTACACCTTC. Translated: CASSDTGIYGYTF.

The V and J genes are TRBV5-4 and TRBJ2-5, with 7 nucleotides matching TRBD1. The CDR3 totals 15 residues. Germline V CDR1 and CDR2: SGHNT, YYREEE (reference sequence). The trim removed 3 bases at V and 3 bases at J, leaving 8 bases unmatched. The CDR3 reads CASSYLDRREETQYF. CDR3 bases: TGTGCCAGCAGCTACCTGGACAGGAGAGAAGAGACCCAGTACTTC.

As to this clone: This sample includes further DNA sequences coding for the same CDR3. The CDR3 DNA is TGCAGCGTTAGGACAGCGAACTACGAGCAGTACTTC. Residues: CSVRTANYEQYF. The chain carries TRBV29-1 and TRBJ2-7, with TRBD1 as a possible D gene (6 bases). Germline CDR1 SQVTM, CDR2 ANQGSEA. Trimming pared 5 bases from V and 3 bases from J, leaving 11 bases between. CDR3 size: 12 residues.

This chain's CDR3 is CSASEMGASNQPQHF. CDR3 sequence (DNA): TGCAGTGCTAGTGAGATGGGGGCAAGCAATCAGCCCCAGCATTTT. The rearrangement joins TRBV20-1 to TRBJ1-5; D perhaps matches TRBD1 (6 bases). Germline CDR1 DFQATT, CDR2 SNEGSKA (reference sequence). CDR3 size: 15 residues. The ends were cut back, 3 bases at V and 1 base at J, with 13 bases in the middle.

The chain is built from TRBV30 and TRBJ2-3; 9 bases match TRBD2. Germline assignment: CDR1 GTSNPN and CDR2 SVGIG (reference sequence). CDR3 size: 15 residues. Unmatched junction bases numbered 14, after V lost 7 bases and J lost 6 bases. The CDR3 sequence is CASQSRGGLLDTQYF. The CDR3 DNA follows: TGTGCCTCGCAATCGCGGGGGGGACTTTTGGATACGCAGTATTTT.

This clone appeared a few times. The chain carries TRBV3-1 (or the pseudogene TRBV3-2) and TRBJ1-1; TRBD1 might be the D (5 bases). Germline loops: CDR1 LGHDT, CDR2 YNNKEL (reference sequence). This CDR3 has 14 amino acids. Trimming removed 2 bases from V and 1 base from J, with 8 bases in between. As DNA, the CDR3 is TGTGCCAGCAGCCAAAGAGGACAGAACACTGAAGCTTTCTTT. This gives the protein CASSQRGQNTEAFF.